This T cell receptor beta chain was captured in a study of blood T cell repertoires in COVID-19. Overall study: Sources were T cells, B-cell-depleted T cells, or PBMCs; the material itself was cDNA or gDNA.

V shed 1 base and J shed 6 bases, with 13 bases lying between them. The germline V gene encodes CDR1 SGHRS and CDR2 YFSETQ. CDR3 length equals 15 residues. Ages ranged from about 18 to 89 years, with residence in approximately 23 US areas. Each participant's cohort was designated according to participant-reported clinical history. In the source study's methods: Counts of nucleated cells, estimated from reference gene primer amplification, were obtained. Assay: immunoSEQ multiplex PCR; the TCRdb copy retains only in-frame clones and omits some. That table furnishes V, J and clone size, whereas the DNA furnished D and trimming. The sample shows about 360,000 clones, 87% of them seen only once.

Specimen: PBMCs or T cells enriched from blood (not recorded which). This sequence joins TRBV5-1 and TRBJ1-4; a weak D match, TRBD1 (6 bases). The clonotype originates from a man in his thirties or forties who had recovered from COVID-19. The CDR3 DNA sequence: TGCGCCAGCAGCTTGAATGCGGACAGTTATGAAAAACTGTTTTTT. It is translated as CASSLNADSYEKLFF.